Below, one TCR beta chain is given with its context. Its antigen is currently unknown. This record comes from a study of identical twins. A universal primer site came from template switching; cDNA carried unique molecular identifiers. Each CDR3 protein gets one entry after TCRdb re-called the 5' RACE reads with MiXCR. The repertoire holds 500,000 or so distinct CDR3 sequences, approximately 15% seen once, with roughly 0.5% in the top ten. Whole-study results and caveats: Invariant MAIT and iNKT cells could partly confound zero-insertion analyses. Twins showed weaker excess sharing in their beta out-of-frame sequences.

No donor was unhealthy or non-Caucasian. These same records also appear under a second study, on yellow fever vaccine responses in identical twins.

The receptor was derived from a woman between 18 and 29 years old in good health. The specimen sequenced was CD4+ T cells sorted from blood.

Written as DNA, the CDR3 is TGCGCCGACCCCCCGAAGGTAGCTAATGAGCAGTTCTTC. Protein: CADPPKVANEQFF. J is TRBJ2-1 and V is TRBV10-2, with D unclear. CDR1 is WSHSY and CDR2 is SAAADI in the germline V gene. V lost 11 bases to trimming and J lost 7 bases, with 18 bases between them. The CDR3 has 13 amino acids.